These 27 T cell receptor beta chains were sequenced from one sample in a study of T cells in Graves' hyperthyroidism and ophthalmopathy. It was RNA transcripts that yielded the amplified TCR beta CDR3 regions. An initial round of RT-PCR targeting the TCR CDR3 relied on the HTBI primer set. MiXCR was run by TCRdb on the multiplex PCR reads, yielding one entry per CDR3 protein. The table lists roughly 290,000 distinct CDR3 sequences, about 14% of them singletons. The sample comprised blood. The receptors originated from a young woman with Graves' hyperthyroidism that later progressed to Graves' ophthalmopathy.

V is TRBV19 and J is TRBJ1-6, with 7 bases identical to TRBD1. This CDR3 has 14 residues. V shed 5 bases and J 6 bases; nucleotides not matched to a gene: 4. Looked up from germline, CDR1 is LNHDA and CDR2 is SQIVND (reference sequence). The DNA of the CDR3 is TGTGCCAGTAGTCTCCGGGACAGTAATTCACCCCTCCACTTT. Amino acids: CASSLRDSNSPLHF. The full variable domain, completed using reference TRBV19 and TRBJ1-6, is DGGITQSPKYLFRKEGQNVTLSCEQNLNHDAMYWYRQDPGQGLRLIYYSQIVNDFQKGDIAEGYSVSREKKESFPLTVTSAQKNPTAFYLCASSLRDSNSPLHFGNGTRLTVT.

The rearrangement uses TRBV9 and TRBJ2-1, with TRBD1 matching 8 bases. This CDR3 comprises 16 residues. Germline loops: CDR1 SGDLS, CDR2 YYNGEE. V shed 0 bases and J 0 bases; nucleotides not matched to a gene: 2. In DNA form, the CDR3 reads TGTGCCAGCAGCGTAGGGCAGGGGGCCTCCTACAATGAGCAGTTCTTC. Encoded protein: CASSVGQGASYNEQFF.

This clonotype was observed at least ten times. This chain connects TRBV28 to TRBJ2-5, with D perhaps TRBD2 (6 bases). This CDR3 has 12 residues. Germline V CDR1 and CDR2: MDHEN, SYDVKM. V lost 7 bases, J lost 5 bases, and 11 bases lay in between. The CDR3 loop is CASKAGPETQYF. CDR3 sequence (DNA): TGTGCCAGCAAGGCGGGACCGGAGACCCAGTACTTC.

In its sample, this clonotype was seen a few times. The chain couples TRBV7-6 to TRBJ1-6, with no clear D. The CDR3 contains 14 residues. Per germline, CDR1 SGHVS and CDR2 FNYEAQ. V lost 2 bases and J 9 bases, leaving 11 bases between the germline ends. The CDR3 region has the DNA TGTGCCAGCAGCTTAATTTCAGCCGGTTCACCCCTCCACTTT. This codes for CASSLISAGSPLHF.

This clonotype was counted ten times or more. The rearrangement uses TRBV7-2 and TRBJ1-5; perhaps TRBD1 as D (5 bases). Germline V CDR1 and CDR2: SGHTA, FQGNSA. This CDR3 has 15 residues. Trimming took 2 bases from V and 4 from J, leaving 12 bases between them. For the CDR3, the DNA is TGTGCCAGCAGCTTAAATGGCGCAGGGAATCAGCCCCAGCATTTT. As protein: CASSLNGAGNQPQHF.

This clonotype was detected many times. This rearrangement joins TRBV4-2 to TRBJ1-1; D uncertain. The germline V gene encodes CDR1 LGHNA and CDR2 YNFKEQ. The CDR3 runs 14 residues. Trimming shortened V by 4 bases and J by 0 bases, and 9 bases separated the two germline ends. CDR3 amino acids: CASSLETLNTEAFF. The CDR3, as DNA: TGTGCCAGCAGCCTGGAGACTCTGAACACTGAAGCTTTCTTT.

This clonotype has a count of ten or more. This rearrangement joins TRBV9 to TRBJ1-2; a weak D match, TRBD1 (5 bases). The CDR3 runs to 15 residues. Germline CDR1 SGDLS, CDR2 YYNGEE. Trimming took 1 base from V and 1 from J, leaving 11 bases between them. The CDR3: CASSVHYGGNYGYTF. The CDR3 bases are TGTGCCAGCAGCGTACATTATGGGGGTAACTATGGCTACACCTTC.

This clonotype was seen a single time. V usage is TRBV11-2 and J usage is TRBJ1-2, with TRBD1 identical over 10 bases. V dropped 4 bases and J dropped 4; count of bases not matched to a gene: 3. The CDR3 totals 14 residues. Germline CDR1 is SGHAT and CDR2 is FQNNGV. CDR3 in DNA: TGTGCCAGCAGCTCAGGACAGGGGGGCTATGGCTACACCTTC. Protein sequence: CASSSGQGGYGYTF.

This clonotype was detected many times. This sequence joins TRBV6-1 and TRBJ1-1; no reliable D call. The CDR3 is 12 residues long. Germline lookup yields CDR1 MNHNS and CDR2 SASEGT. V lost 6 bases and J 4 bases, leaving 9 bases between the germline ends. CDR3 protein: CASRPISTEAFF. CDR3 coding DNA: TGTGCCAGCAGACCCATCTCCACTGAAGCTTTCTTT.

This clonotype showed up many times. The rearrangement uses TRBV20-1 and TRBJ1-6; weak D call: TRBD1 (6 bases). CDR3 length: 15 amino acids. The V and J ends lost 5 bases and 3 bases respectively, with 14 bases between them. Germline CDR1 is DFQATT and CDR2 is SNEGSKA (reference sequence). For the CDR3, the DNA is TGCAGTGCTCTAGGGGGTTGGGGCTATAATTCACCCCTCCACTTT. It codes for CSALGGWGYNSPLHF.

This clonotype came up many times. J is TRBJ1-4 and V is TRBV28; perhaps TRBD1 as D (6 bases). Germline lookup yields CDR1 MDHEN and CDR2 SYDVKM. Trimming cost V 6 bases and J 0 bases, with 14 bases left between them. This CDR3 is built from 16 residues. In DNA, the CDR3 is TGTGCCAGCAGATCTTCCGGACAGCCAACTAATGAAAAACTGTTTTTT. It encodes CASRSSGQPTNEKLFF. The full variable domain, with the rest looked up from reference TRBV28 and TRBJ1-4, is DVKVTQSSRYLVKRTGEKVFLECVQDMDHENMFWYRQDPGLGLRLIYFSYDVKMKEKGDIPEGYSVSREKKERFSLILESASTNQTSMYLCASRSSGQPTNEKLFFGSGTQLSVL.

Ten or more counts support this clonotype. The V call is TRBV11-1, the J call TRBJ2-1; D gene unclear. This CDR3 has 16 amino acids. Germline V gene data show CDR1 as SGHAT and CDR2 as FQDESV (reference sequence). The V gene lost 1 base and the J gene lost 2 bases, with 12 bases spanning the gap. Written as DNA, the CDR3 is TGTGCCAGCAGCTTAGGACCCGAAACCCCCTACAATGAGCAGTTCTTC. This sequence encodes CASSLGPETPYNEQFF. The full variable domain, rest sourced from reference TRBV11-1 and TRBJ2-1, is EAEVAQSPRYKITEKSQAVAFWCDPISGHATLYWYRQILGQGPELLVQFQDESVVDDSQLPKDRFSAERLKGVDSTLKIQPAELGDSAMYLCASSLGPETPYNEQFFGPGTRLTVL.

V usage is TRBV5-4 and J usage is TRBJ2-3, with 12 bases aligning to TRBD1. Trimming took 4 bases from V and 6 from J; bases not matched to a gene: 6. The length of the CDR3 is 15 residues. Germline V gives CDR1 SGHNT, CDR2 YYREEE (reference sequence). CDR3 sequence reads: CASSVGQGALDTQYF. As DNA, the CDR3 is TGTGCCAGCAGCGTGGGACAGGGGGCGCTGGATACGCAGTATTTT.

This chain uses TRBV19 with TRBJ1-2; no reliable D call. The CDR3 contains 14 residues. Trimming left V 3 bases short and J 1 base short, with 9 bases between. Germline V CDR1 and CDR2: LNHDA, SQIVND (reference sequence). In nucleotides, the CDR3 is TGTGCCAGTAGTATGAACAACCTTAACTATGGCTACACCTTC. Protein product: CASSMNNLNYGYTF.

In this sample, this clonotype turned up many times. The chain joins TRBV6-1 to TRBJ1-1; weak D call: TRBD1 (5 bases). The CDR3 has 11 residues. CDR1 and CDR2 (germline): MNHNS, SASEGT. V was cut by 10 bases and J by 8 bases, with 14 bases left in between. The CDR3 DNA reads TGTGCCACCCGTCCGGGACGGGAAGCTTTCTTT. This sequence encodes CATRPGREAFF.

This clonotype was counted at least ten times. V and J are TRBV7-9 and TRBJ1-1; no clear D gene. Trimming left V 3 bases short and J 7 bases short, with 15 bases between. The CDR3 is 14 amino acids. Per germline, CDR1 SEHNR and CDR2 FQNEAQ (reference sequence). CDR3 coding DNA: TGTGCCAGCAGCTTCCACGGATCGAATTATGAAGCTTTCTTT. Protein product: CASSFHGSNYEAFF.

Only a few counts were recorded for this clonotype. The chain has TRBV7-8 and TRBJ1-5; 8 positions agree with TRBD1. J gave up 2 bases and V 2 bases, and 2 bases lay outside the gene matches. Germline assignment: CDR1 SGHVS and CDR2 FQNEAQ. This CDR3 is built from 15 residues. The CDR3 DNA is TGTGCCAGCAGCTTAAACAGGGGGGGCAATCAGCCCCAGCATTTT. Translated, it gives CASSLNRGGNQPQHF. The full variable domain, in which reference TRBV7-8 and TRBJ1-5 provide the parts outside the CDR3, is GAGVSQSPRYKVAKRGQDVALRCDPISGHVSLFWYQQALGQGPEFLTYFQNEAQLDKSGLPSDRFFAERPEGSVSTLKIQRTQQEDSAVYLCASSLNRGGNQPQHFGDGTRLSIL.

This clonotype has at least ten counts. The chain has TRBV28 and TRBJ2-6; maybe TRBD2 (6 bases). Between the trimmed V and J ends, which lost 7 bases and 2 bases, there was a span of 12 bases. Germline V gives CDR1 MDHEN, CDR2 SYDVKM. The CDR3 loop spans 15 amino acids. The CDR3 DNA reads TGTGCCAGCACCCAGGGCGGGGCTGGGGCCAACGTCCTGACTTTC. It yields the protein CASTQGGAGANVLTF.

Remarks on this clonotype: Possible read error: a much larger clone is one base away. The chain combines TRBV6-5 with TRBJ1-1; TRBD1 agrees at 11 bases. Germline V gene lookup returns CDR1 MNHEY and CDR2 SVGAGI. CDR3 length: 15 amino acids. DNA for the CDR3: TGTGCCAGCAGTTGGGGACAGGGGGTGAACACTGGAGCTTTCTTT. It codes for CASSWGQGVNTGAFF.

This clonotype was seen repeatedly, ten times or more. V usage is TRBV20-1 and J usage is TRBJ2-6; perhaps TRBD1 as D (5 bases). V lost 3 bases and J 2 bases, leaving 14 bases between the germline ends. CDR3 length equals 16 residues. The germline CDR1 and CDR2 sequences are DFQATT and SNEGSKA (reference sequence). CDR3 coding DNA: TGCAGTGCTAGCCCGGTGGCAGGGCCTGGGGCCAACGTCCTGACTTTC. Amino acid sequence: CSASPVAGPGANVLTF.

This clonotype was counted many times. The chain has TRBV7-3 and TRBJ2-1, with 9 bases that match TRBD2. The CDR3 has 17 amino acids. From germline, CDR1 is SGHTA and CDR2 FQGTGA. J was trimmed by 10 bases and V by 0 bases; bases with no gene match: 13. CDR3 DNA: TGTGCCAGCAGCTTAACAGCGGGAGGCTCCACCTACCCCGAGCAGTTCTTC. The encoded protein is CASSLTAGGSTYPEQFF. Full variable domain (missing parts from reference TRBV7-3 and TRBJ2-1): GAGVSQTPSNKVTEKGKYVELRCDPISGHTALYWYRQSLGQGPEFLIYFQGTGAADDSGLPNDRFFAVRPEGSVSTLKIQRTERGDSAVYLCASSLTAGGSTYPEQFFGPGTRLTVL.

This clonotype was counted ten times or more. V usage is TRBV18 and J usage is TRBJ2-1; D remains ambiguous. Trimming left V 1 base short and J 8 bases short, with 9 bases between. CDR1 and CDR2 (germline): KGHSH, LQKENI. This CDR3 contains 13 residues. The CDR3 spells CASSPRYRHEQFF. CDR3 DNA sequence: TGTGCCAGCTCACCACGATATCGGCATGAGCAGTTCTTC. The full variable domain, its missing parts supplied by reference TRBV18 and TRBJ2-1, is NAGVMQNPRHLVRRRGQEARLRCSPMKGHSHVYWYRQLPEEGLKFMVYLQKENIIDESGMPKERFSAEFPKEGPSILRIQQVVRGDSAAYFCASSPRYRHEQFFGPGTRLTVL.

This clonotype was counted ten times or more. The chain has TRBV28 and TRBJ1-2, with 8 bases matching TRBD1. V was pared by 5 bases and J by 3 bases, with 5 bases of the junction left unmatched. The CDR3 is made up of 14 amino acids. Germline V lookup: CDR1 MDHEN, CDR2 SYDVKM. The CDR3 nucleotides are TGTGCCAGCAGTGCAGGGGGCTCCCACTATGGCTACACCTTC. Protein sequence: CASSAGGSHYGYTF.

CDR3 loop: CASSFSWGADGNTIYF. The DNA of the CDR3 is TGTGCCAGCAGTTTTTCGTGGGGGGCAGATGGAAACACCATATATTTT. The chain is built from TRBV28 and TRBJ1-3; the D gene is possibly TRBD1 (6 bases). Trimming pared 3 bases from V and 3 bases from J, leaving 15 bases between. The germline CDR1 and CDR2 sequences are MDHEN and SYDVKM. The CDR3 is 16 residues long.

J is TRBJ1-1 and V is TRBV4-1, with D possibly matching TRBD1 (5 bases). CDR3 length: 13 residues. Trimming removed 3 bases from V and 5 bases from J, with 10 bases in between. Germline V gene data show CDR1 as MGHRA and CDR2 as YSYEKL. The CDR3 DNA sequence: TGCGCCAGCAGCCACAGGGCTGGGACTGAAGCTTTCTTT. Encoded protein: CASSHRAGTEAFF.

Many counts were recorded for this clonotype. The V gene is TRBV6-2 or TRBV6-3, the J gene TRBJ1-1; D perhaps matches TRBD1 (5 bases). CDR3 length: 12 residues. CDR1 and CDR2 (germline): MNHEY, SVGEGT. V lost 9 bases and J 6 bases, leaving 14 bases between the germline ends. The CDR3 reads CASSGIRAEAFF. The CDR3 nucleotides are TGTGCCAGTTCAGGGATCAGAGCTGAAGCTTTCTTT.

The chain has TRBV10-2 and TRBJ2-7, with 7 bases lining up with TRBD1. CDR1 is WSHSY and CDR2 is SAAADI in the germline V gene. V trimming: 11 bases; J trimming: 3 bases; junction bases outside the gene matches: 10. The CDR3 runs 13 residues. The CDR3 nucleotides are TGCGCCTCCGCCGGGACAGCTAACTACGAGCAGTACTTC. Protein: CASAGTANYEQYF.